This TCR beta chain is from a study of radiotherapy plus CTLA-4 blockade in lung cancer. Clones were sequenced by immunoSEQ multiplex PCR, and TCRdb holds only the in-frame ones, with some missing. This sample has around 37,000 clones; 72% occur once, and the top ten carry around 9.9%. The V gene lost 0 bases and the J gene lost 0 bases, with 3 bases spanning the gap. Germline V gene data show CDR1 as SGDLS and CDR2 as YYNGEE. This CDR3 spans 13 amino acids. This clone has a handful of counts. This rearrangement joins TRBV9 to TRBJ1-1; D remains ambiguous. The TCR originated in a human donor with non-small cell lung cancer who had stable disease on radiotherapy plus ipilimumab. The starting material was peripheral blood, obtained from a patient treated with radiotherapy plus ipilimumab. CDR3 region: CASSVVMNTEAFF. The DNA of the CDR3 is TGTGCCAGCAGCGTAGTCATGAACACTGAAGCTTTCTTT.